This T cell receptor beta chain was sequenced in a study of OX40 agonist ivuxolimab in advanced cancers. Study details: A male proportion of around 86% was recorded, with mean age around 64 years and range roughly 23 to 85.

Study-level findings and limits: Expanded peripheral T-cell antigen specificity went undetermined.

Concerning this clone: Its target is unknown.

The ends lost 5 bases at V and 7 bases at J; junction bases unmatched: 4. Germline CDR1 is MNHEY and CDR2 is SMNVEV (reference sequence). This CDR3 is 12 amino acids long. People who had autoimmune disease history or systemic immunosuppression were excluded. The data were produced by immunoSEQ multiplex PCR, yet TCRdb's version contains in-frame clones alone and is incomplete. Of about 58,000 clones listed, around four fifths were seen once; the top ten hold about 3.1%. The clonotype was recovered from an adult with an advanced solid tumor such as melanoma, head and neck, liver or kidney cancer. The genes are TRBV27 and TRBJ2-7, with 8 positions matching TRBD2. Here the sequenced sample was CD4+ or CD8+ T cells sorted from blood, taken in a trial of the OX40 agonist ivuxolimab. The CDR3 DNA sequence: TGTGCCAGCAGTCACGGGGGGGGAGAGCAGTACTTC. Its protein is CASSHGGGEQYF.